The 31 T cell receptor beta chains in this list originate from one sample, sequenced in a study of vaccination and CD4 T cells after COVID-19. The assay that was used to sequence DNA from cultured CD4+ T cells was the Oncomine TCR Beta short-read assay. One entry per CDR3 protein, called by TCRdb with MiXCR from the PCR reads. This sample has 8,000 to 10,000 distinct CDR3 sequences; about 59% occur once, and the top ten carry about 24%. Treatment denoted: roughly nine-day PBMC culture with coronavirus spike peptide pools or control peptides (ViraFEST assay). Antigens of these TCRs are unknown. Sample: CD4+ T cells from blood, cultured in vitro. These receptors came from a human donor who had recovered from COVID-19.

This chain links TRBV12-3 or TRBV12-4 with TRBJ2-3, with TRBD2 matching over 9 bases. CDR3 length: 15 amino acids. With V trimmed by 4 bases and J by 3 bases, 5 bases remained unmatched. The CDR3, as DNA: TGTGCCAGCAGTTCGACTAGCGGAGCGACAGATACGCAGTATTTT. Encoded protein: CASSSTSGATDTQYF.

The CDR3 nucleotides are TGCAGTGCCCCCGGGACTAGCGGATACAATGAGCAGTTCTTC. It is translated as CSAPGTSGYNEQFF. This chain links TRBV20-1 with TRBJ2-1, with 11 bases fitting TRBD2. Germline V gene data show CDR1 as DFQATT and CDR2 as SNEGSKA (reference sequence). V was clipped by 6 bases and J by 4 bases; unmatched bases: 5. The CDR3 loop spans 14 amino acids.

This clonotype was recorded once. The chain is built from TRBV6-2 or TRBV6-3 and TRBJ2-2, with TRBD1 matching over 7 bases. Trimming at V came to 7 bases and at J to 3 bases, leaving 11 bases not matched to a gene. From germline, CDR1 is MNHEY and CDR2 SVGEGT. This CDR3 contains 16 residues. CDR3 amino acids: CASTVQGQIHTGELFF. CDR3 nucleotides: TGTGCCAGCACCGTACAGGGACAGATTCACACCGGGGAGCTGTTTTTT.

The chain is built from TRBV7-9 and TRBJ2-7; 11 positions agree with TRBD1. With 5 bases clipped from V and 8 bases from J, the junction kept 5 bases outside the gene matches. The CDR3 covers 13 residues. Germline V gives CDR1 SEHNR, CDR2 FQNEAQ (reference sequence). The CDR3 coding sequence is TGTGCCAGCAGCCCCCGGACAGGGGGCCAGCAGTACTTC. Amino acids: CASSPRTGGQQYF.

This chain joins TRBV4-1 and TRBJ2-4, with 9 positions matching TRBD1. Losses at the gene ends were 4 bases for V and 1 base for J; bases not matched to a gene: 11. The CDR3 has 18 residues. Germline V gives CDR1 MGHRA, CDR2 YSYEKL. The CDR3 sequence: CASSLGQGQGEAKNIQYF. CDR3 coding DNA: TGCGCCAGCAGCCTCGGACAGGGGCAAGGGGAGGCCAAAAACATTCAGTACTTC.

The CDR3 spells CASSLRENNSPLHF. CDR3 coding DNA: TGTGCCAGCAGCTTAAGGGAAAATAATTCACCCCTCCACTTT. This chain joins TRBV7-9 and TRBJ1-6, with unresolved D. The CDR3 length is 14 residues. Trimming pared 2 bases from V and 5 bases from J, leaving 7 bases between. CDR1 SEHNR and CDR2 FQNEAQ come from the germline V gene (reference sequence).

The sample holds a few counts of this clonotype. The rearrangement links TRBV6-1 to TRBJ1-2; TRBD1 might be the D (6 bases). CDR1 is MNHNS, CDR2 SASEGT, per germline. V lost 0 bases to trimming and J lost 2 bases, with 10 bases between them. The CDR3 runs 15 residues. The CDR3 spells CASSEAGAGNYGYTF. The CDR3 nucleotides read TGTGCCAGCAGTGAAGCGGGGGCAGGGAACTATGGCTACACCTTC.

This clonotype was counted a few times. The chain joins TRBV20-1 to TRBJ2-3; 9 positions match TRBD2. After removal of 3 bases from V and 2 bases from J, the junction contained 6 bases not matched to a gene. Germline V lookup: CDR1 DFQATT, CDR2 SNEGSKA (reference sequence). CDR3 length: 15 amino acids. The CDR3 region is CSARGSSGITDTQYF. Written as DNA, the CDR3 is TGCAGTGCTAGGGGGTCTAGCGGGATCACAGATACGCAGTATTTT.

A single count supports this clonotype. The gene calls are TRBV4-1 and TRBJ1-4; 8 nucleotides line up with TRBD1. Germline V gene lookup returns CDR1 MGHRA and CDR2 YSYEKL. Losses at the gene ends were 5 bases for V and 8 bases for J; bases not matched to a gene: 10. This CDR3 has 15 residues. The CDR3 DNA follows: TGCGCCAGCAGCTCGTCCGGGACAGGTGCCGAAAAACTGTTTTTT. Its protein product is CASSSSGTGAEKLFF.

The sample holds a few counts of this clonotype. The chain joins TRBV19 to TRBJ2-3, with D possibly TRBD1 on 5 matching bases. CDR3 length: 15 residues. Germline loops: CDR1 LNHDA, CDR2 SQIVND (reference sequence). With 3 bases removed from V and 1 base from J, the gap between germline ends came to 11 bases. The CDR3 loop reads CASSIAGFGTDTQYF. CDR3 DNA sequence: TGTGCCAGTAGTATCGCAGGGTTCGGCACAGATACGCAGTATTTT.

The rearrangement links TRBV11-2 to TRBJ1-2; D might be TRBD1 (5 bases). CDR1 is SGHAT, CDR2 FQNNGV, per germline. The CDR3 loop spans 16 amino acids. V dropped 1 base and J dropped 6 bases, with 18 bases sitting between them. CDR3 sequence (DNA): TGTGCCAGCAGCTTAGTGCGGGGGGTCGTATTTCATGGCTACACCTTC. Protein sequence: CASSLVRGVVFHGYTF. The full variable domain, rest sourced from reference TRBV11-2 and TRBJ1-2, is EAGVAQSPRYKIIEKRQSVAFWCNPISGHATLYWYQQILGQGPKLLIQFQNNGVVDDSQLPKDRFSAERLKGVDSTLKIQPAKLEDSAVYLCASSLVRGVVFHGYTFGSGTRLTVV.

This rearrangement joins TRBV19 to TRBJ2-3; 8 bases are shared with TRBD2. V shed 4 bases and J 3 bases; nucleotides not matched to a gene: 3. CDR3 length equals 14 residues. CDR1 and CDR2 (germline): LNHDA, SQIVND (reference sequence). Written as DNA, the CDR3 is TGTGCCAGTAGTAATCGGGGGGGGACAGATACGCAGTATTTT. This gives the protein CASSNRGGTDTQYF.

This clonotype has only a few counts. The chain couples TRBV20-1 to TRBJ2-4; 13 bases map to TRBD2. The length of the CDR3 is 17 residues. Per the germline V gene, CDR1 is DFQATT and CDR2 is SNEGSKA (reference sequence). The V gene end was trimmed by 6 bases and the J gene end by 0 bases; junction bases not matched to a gene: 8. The chain's CDR3 is CSAHGTSGTIAKNIQYF. The CDR3 DNA is TGCAGTGCGCACGGGACTAGCGGGACGATAGCCAAAAACATTCAGTACTTC.

The J gene is TRBJ2-7, the V gene TRBV20-1, with 9 positions matching TRBD1. The V gene end was trimmed by 6 bases and the J gene end by 4 bases; junction bases not matched to a gene: 10. This CDR3 spans 14 amino acids. Germline CDR1 is DFQATT and CDR2 is SNEGSKA (reference sequence). DNA for the CDR3: TGCAGTGCCGAAGAACCGGGACAGGGTTACGAGCAGTACTTC. Its translation is CSAEEPGQGYEQYF.

For the CDR3, the DNA is TGTGCCAGCATTCGCACCGGGATGTCCTACGAGCAGTACTTC. It encodes CASIRTGMSYEQYF. The V and J genes are TRBV6-1 and TRBJ2-7; D possibly corresponds to TRBD2 (5 bases). Trimming took 7 bases from V and 1 from J, leaving 14 bases between them. The CDR3 extends over 14 amino acids. Germline V gene data show CDR1 as MNHNS and CDR2 as SASEGT.

This chain connects TRBV24-1 to TRBJ1-2; 9 nucleotides match TRBD1. This CDR3 contains 15 residues. J lost 5 bases, V lost 5 bases, and 8 bases had no gene match. Germline-derived CDR1 and CDR2 are KGHDR and SFDVKD. The CDR3 sequence: CATSGGTGGVYGYTF. The CDR3, as DNA: TGTGCCACCAGTGGGGGCACAGGGGGCGTTTATGGCTACACCTTC.

In this sample, this clonotype turned up a few times. The chain carries TRBV24-1 and TRBJ2-1; perhaps D is TRBD1 or TRBD2 (5 bases each). Germline-derived CDR1 and CDR2 are KGHDR and SFDVKD. There are 18 residues in the CDR3. Trimming left V 4 bases short and J 0 bases short, with 18 bases between. CDR3 coding DNA: TGTGCCACCAGTGACACCCTACGGGGCTTGAGCTCCTACAATGAGCAGTTCTTC. Translated, it gives CATSDTLRGLSSYNEQFF.

The chain combines TRBV6-5 with TRBJ2-3; the D gene is possibly TRBD2 (6 bases). CDR1 is MNHEY and CDR2 is SVGAGI in the germline V gene. Trimming took off 4 bases at V and 1 base at J, with 12 bases between the two ends. The CDR3 has 15 amino acids. The CDR3 region has the DNA TGTGCCAGCAGTTCCCCGGGAGTTGGCACAGATACGCAGTATTTT. It specifies CASSSPGVGTDTQYF.

This chain links TRBV21-1 with TRBJ2-2; TRBD2 is taken as the D call from the table, unchecked against the DNA. TRBV21-1 is recorded as a pseudogene. This CDR3 spans 16 amino acids. The CDR3 protein is CASSIGLASNTGELFF. The CDR3 DNA sequence: TGTGCCAGCAGCATAGGACTAGCGTCGAACACCGGGGAGCTGTTTTTT.

This clonotype has just a few counts. The genes are TRBV24-1 and TRBJ2-2; possibly TRBD1 for D (5 bases). Looked up from germline, CDR1 is KGHDR and CDR2 is SFDVKD. The CDR3 extends over 11 amino acids. V dropped 6 bases and J dropped 8 bases, with 6 bases sitting between them. The CDR3 DNA is TGTGCCACCAGTAGGGGAGGGGAGCTGTTTTTT. Amino acid sequence: CATSRGGELFF.

J is TRBJ2-6 and V is TRBV20-1; D possibly corresponds to TRBD1 (5 bases). Deletions cut 6 bases from V and 0 bases from J, with 18 bases between. Germline CDR1 reads DFQATT; CDR2 reads SNEGSKA (reference sequence). The CDR3 spans 17 residues. CDR3: CSADGWTGHSGANVLTF. In nucleotides, the CDR3 is TGCAGTGCCGACGGATGGACCGGACACTCTGGGGCCAACGTCCTGACTTTC.

This clonotype was seen only a few times. CDR3 DNA: TGTGCCAGCAGCCGGACCGGGACTGATGAAAAACTGTTTTTT. Translation: CASSRTGTDEKLFF. The chain uses TRBV7-9 and TRBJ1-4; possibly TRBD1 for D (5 bases). This CDR3 contains 14 residues. Germline CDR1 is SEHNR and CDR2 is FQNEAQ (reference sequence). The ends were cut back, 5 bases at V and 6 bases at J, with 13 bases in the middle.

The chain has TRBV2 and TRBJ2-3, with 10 bases identical to TRBD2. The germline V gene has CDR1 SNHLY and CDR2 FYNNEI. Trimming took 5 bases from V and 6 from J; bases not matched to a gene: 2. The CDR3 consists of 13 residues. This chain's CDR3 is CASSRLAGDTQYF. In DNA, the CDR3 is TGTGCCAGCAGTCGACTAGCGGGCGATACGCAGTATTTT.

The chain joins TRBV6-1 to TRBJ2-1; 12 bases are a match to TRBD2. With V trimmed by 6 bases and J by 6 bases, 3 bases remained unmatched. The CDR3 contains 14 residues. Germline V CDR1 and CDR2: MNHNS, SASEGT. The CDR3, as DNA: TGTGCCAGCAGGGGACTAGCGGGCAGCAATGAGCAGTTCTTC. Residues: CASRGLAGSNEQFF.

The V call is TRBV6-1, the J call TRBJ1-5; no reliable D call. The CDR3 has 15 amino acids. Germline lookup yields CDR1 MNHNS and CDR2 SASEGT. V dropped 7 bases and J dropped 1 base, with 14 bases sitting between them. The CDR3 DNA follows: TGTGCCAGCAACCTAGACATATTAAGCAATCAGCCCCAGCATTTT. As protein: CASNLDILSNQPQHF.

This chain's CDR3 is CASSQGLGGTDTQYF. CDR3 coding DNA: TGTGCCAGCAGCCAAGGACTAGGGGGCACAGATACGCAGTATTTT. J is TRBJ2-3 and V is TRBV14, with D possibly TRBD2 on 6 matching bases. Germline-derived CDR1 and CDR2 are SGHDN and FVKESK. This CDR3 contains 15 residues. V lost 1 base to trimming and J lost 1 base, with 9 bases between them.

The rearrangement links TRBV11-3 to TRBJ2-7; D gene unclear. The DNA end is a closer match to TRBJ2-5, so the J assignment may be wrong. The germline V gene encodes CDR1 SGHNT and CDR2 YENEEA. This CDR3 contains 15 residues. CDR3 sequence (DNA): TGTGCCAGCAGCTCATCTCGGCAGAGCCAAGAGACCCAGTACTTC. Encoded protein: CASSSSRQSQETQYF.

The rearrangement uses TRBV28 and TRBJ1-5, with D perhaps matching TRBD1 (6 bases). There are 15 residues in the CDR3. The V and J ends lost 3 bases and 5 bases respectively, with 14 bases between them. Germline CDR1 reads MDHEN; CDR2 reads SYDVKM. The CDR3 sequence: CASSFIKGGHQPQHF. The CDR3 region has the DNA TGTGCCAGCAGTTTTATTAAGGGGGGCCATCAGCCCCAGCATTTT.

The rearrangement joins TRBV27 to TRBJ1-6, with 7 bases identical to TRBD1. J was trimmed by 10 bases and V by 5 bases; bases with no gene match: 14. The CDR3 consists of 16 residues. CDR1 is MNHEY, CDR2 SMNVEV, per germline (reference sequence). As DNA, the CDR3 is TGTGCCAGCAGTGACCTATTAGGACAGGTCGGATCACCCCTCCACTTT. Its translation is CASSDLLGQVGSPLHF.

This sequence joins TRBV20-1 and TRBJ2-7; TRBD1 aligns across 8 bases. Germline trimming cut 5 bases from V and 3 bases from J; bases unmatched to any gene: 6. Germline V gene lookup returns CDR1 DFQATT and CDR2 SNEGSKA (reference sequence). The CDR3 contains 13 residues. CDR3 sequence: CSAGRDRNYEQYF. In DNA form, the CDR3 reads TGCAGTGCTGGCCGGGACAGGAACTACGAGCAGTACTTC.

The J gene is TRBJ2-3, the V gene TRBV6-1; D unresolved. Germline V gene data show CDR1 as MNHNS and CDR2 as SASEGT. There are 12 residues in the CDR3. The germline V and J ends were trimmed by 10 bases and 0 bases, with 8 bases remaining between them. Here the CDR3 DNA reads TGTGCCACCACCCTTAGCACAGATACGCAGTATTTT. It yields the protein CATTLSTDTQYF.